The 18 T cell receptor beta chains below were found in one sample sequenced in a study of T-cell memory formation after mild COVID-19 (dated by TCRdb to the early 2020s). The library was made by 5' RACE. Sequencing was performed on an Illumina NovaSeq 6000. The public sequencing data were trimmed at Q25 with fastp and processed into clonotypes with MiXCR by TCRdb, which kept only in-frame beta chains. Rows merge per CDR3 protein into single entries with the most common DNA and genes. This sample lists hundreds of thousands of distinct CDR3 sequences; more than 20% were detected once. The ten largest make up around 9.5% of the sample. Sequencing was done on a sample of PBMCs or a T cell subset sorted from them (not recorded which). Receptor source: an adult woman who had mild COVID-19 (a few samples of this study predate the infection). The sample titles of this study are shuffled in the database, so cell type and time point are left out; the donor was told from shared clones.

This clonotype was detected only a few times. This rearrangement joins TRBV14 to TRBJ2-3; no firm D call. Germline assignment: CDR1 SGHDN and CDR2 FVKESK. The ends were cut back, 3 bases at V and 2 bases at J, with 12 bases in the middle. This CDR3 spans 15 amino acids. Here the CDR3 DNA reads TGTGCCAGCAGCCATGGTCCCTTCACCACAGATACGCAGTATTTT. Translation: CASSHGPFTTDTQYF.

This clonotype was seen a few times. The chain combines TRBV7-9 with TRBJ1-2; 9 bases are a match to TRBD1. The J segment lost 4 bases and the V segment lost 5 bases, leaving 17 bases of the junction unmatched. This CDR3 contains 18 residues. In germline, CDR1 is SEHNR, CDR2 FQNEAQ (reference sequence). The DNA for the CDR3 is TGTGCCAGCAGCCCCGGCGGGACAGGGTCTCCCACCCTCTATGGCTACACCTTC. Protein sequence: CASSPGGTGSPTLYGYTF.

J is TRBJ1-4 and V is TRBV29-1; no clear D. CDR1 and CDR2 (germline): SQVTM, ANQGSEA. CDR3 length: 13 residues. Trimming pared 7 bases from V and 0 bases from J, leaving 9 bases between. The CDR3 loop is CSALTSTNEKLFF. In DNA form, the CDR3 reads TGCAGCGCCCTGACATCAACTAATGAAAAACTGTTTTTT.

This clonotype was seen ten or more times. The chain is built from TRBV24-1 and TRBJ2-2, with a weak D call TRBD2 (6 bases). Germline-derived CDR1 and CDR2 are KGHDR and SFDVKD. The CDR3 is 18 residues long. Trimming left V 1 base short and J 6 bases short, with 20 bases between. The DNA for the CDR3 is TGTGCCACCAGTGATTTAGGAGCCGGAGGGAAATTCGCCGGGGAGCTGTTTTTT. This translates into CATSDLGAGGKFAGELFF.

The sample holds a few counts of this clonotype. The chain couples TRBV4-1 to TRBJ1-5; D unresolved. V was trimmed by 2 bases and J by 0 bases, leaving 8 bases between them. The length of the CDR3 is 15 residues. Germline V gene sequence: CDR1 MGHRA, CDR2 YSYEKL. CDR3 sequence: CASSQIWDSNQPQHF. CDR3 bases: TGCGCCAGCAGCCAAATATGGGATAGCAATCAGCCCCAGCATTTT.

This clonotype was detected only a few times. This chain connects TRBV19 to TRBJ2-2; no clear D gene. V lost 5 bases to trimming and J lost 6 bases, with 22 bases between them. Germline V gene lookup returns CDR1 LNHDA and CDR2 SQIVND (reference sequence). The length of the CDR3 is 17 residues. The CDR3 DNA reads as TGTGCCAGTAGTGCCCACGCCAAAGGGTGGTTGTCCGGGGAGCTGTTTTTT. Amino acid sequence: CASSAHAKGWLSGELFF.

CDR3 in DNA: TGTGCTAGTGGTTTGGGGACTGGTGAAGCTTTCTTT. It encodes CASGLGTGEAFF. The genes are TRBV12-5 and TRBJ1-1; D gene unclear. The CDR3 has 12 residues. CDR1 and CDR2 (germline): LGHNT, FRNRAP. Trimming removed 1 base at V and 7 bases at J, with 7 bases between.

This sequence joins TRBV7-9 and TRBJ2-7; D perhaps matches TRBD2 (6 bases). The V end was cut by 1 base, the J end by 6 bases, with 10 bases between. From germline, CDR1 is SEHNR and CDR2 FQNEAQ (reference sequence). This CDR3 contains 13 residues. The DNA of the CDR3 is TGTGCCAGCAGCTTAGGGGGGGTAGGCGAGCAGTACTTC. It codes for CASSLGGVGEQYF.

This sequence joins TRBV4-2 and TRBJ2-1; 7 nucleotides match TRBD2. The CDR3 length is 17 residues. Trimming cost V 1 base and J 4 bases; bases outside gene matches: 10. CDR1 LGHNA and CDR2 YNFKEQ come from the germline V gene. This CDR3 reads CASSQVVGTNPYNEQFF. DNA for the CDR3: TGTGCCAGCAGCCAAGTCGTCGGGACTAATCCATACAATGAGCAGTTCTTC.

The V gene is TRBV7-3, the J gene TRBJ2-7, with D perhaps assigned TRBD1 or TRBD2 (6 bases each). V shed 1 base and J shed 5 bases, with 15 bases lying between them. Germline CDR1 is SGHTA and CDR2 is FQGTGA. The CDR3 is 15 amino acids. The CDR3 region has the DNA TGTGCCAGCAGCTTAAATTCGGGGGCGCCCCACGAGCAGTACTTC. Its protein product is CASSLNSGAPHEQYF.

This clonotype was seen a handful of times. The rearrangement links TRBV2 to TRBJ1-5; 7 bases are a match to TRBD1. The CDR3 sequence is 13 residues long. The germline gives CDR1 SNHLY, CDR2 FYNNEI. Losses at the gene ends were 7 bases for V and 3 bases for J; bases not matched to a gene: 3. This CDR3 is CASMGQFNQPQHF. CDR3 nucleotides: TGTGCCAGCATGGGACAGTTCAATCAGCCCCAGCATTTT.

This clonotype was seen a few times. This sequence joins TRBV6-5 and TRBJ2-3; the D gene is possibly TRBD2 (6 bases). V was clipped by 4 bases and J by 7 bases, with 15 bases between them. Germline CDR1 reads MNHEY; CDR2 reads SVGAGI. The CDR3 runs 14 residues. DNA for the CDR3: TGTGCCAGCAGTTCTACCGGTAGCGGAAATACGCAGTATTTT. Translated: CASSSTGSGNTQYF.

This chain uses TRBV12-3 or TRBV12-4 with TRBJ2-1; D possibly corresponds to TRBD2 (6 bases). The CDR3 totals 15 residues. Trimming pared 6 bases from V and 5 bases from J, leaving 17 bases between. The CDR3 is CASRRAGRPNNEQFF. In DNA, the CDR3 is TGTGCCAGCAGGCGTGCCGGGAGACCAAACAATGAGCAGTTCTTC.

This clonotype has only a few counts. This chain connects TRBV4-1 to TRBJ1-4, with D possibly TRBD1 on 6 matching bases. V lost 4 bases to trimming and J lost 7 bases, with 16 bases between them. CDR1 MGHRA and CDR2 YSYEKL come from the germline V gene. There are 15 residues in the CDR3. For the CDR3, the DNA is TGCGCCAGCAGCCTGCGAACAGGGAGGGGTGAAAAACTGTTTTTT. This encodes CASSLRTGRGEKLFF.

This clonotype appeared a few times. For the CDR3, the DNA is TGCGCCAGCAGCGGGGACTCAGGGGGATACACTGAAGCTTTCTTT. It is translated as CASSGDSGGYTEAFF. This chain links TRBV5-1 with TRBJ1-1; 7 positions match TRBD1. CDR1 is SGHRS and CDR2 is YFSETQ in the germline V gene. There are 15 residues in the CDR3. V dropped 4 bases and J dropped 3; count of bases not matched to a gene: 9.

The chain recombines TRBV5-1 with TRBJ2-2; tentatively, D is TRBD1 (5 bases). Deletions cut 0 bases from V and 3 bases from J, with 9 bases between. CDR3 length equals 15 residues. Germline lookup yields CDR1 SGHRS and CDR2 YFSETQ. The CDR3 sequence: CASSLVIQDTGELFF. The CDR3 DNA follows: TGCGCCAGCAGCTTGGTGATACAGGACACCGGGGAGCTGTTTTTT.

The chain carries TRBV7-8 and TRBJ2-1; D unresolved. The V end was cut by 0 bases, the J end by 3 bases, with 9 bases between. Germline CDR1 and CDR2: SGHVS and FQNEAQ. This CDR3 spans 15 amino acids. The CDR3 is CASSLAHGSYNEQFF. The CDR3 DNA reads TGTGCCAGCAGCTTAGCGCACGGCAGCTACAATGAGCAGTTCTTC.

This clonotype was detected only a few times. The V call is TRBV2, the J call TRBJ1-2, with 8 bases fitting TRBD1. J gave up 2 bases and V 6 bases, and 8 bases lay outside the gene matches. CDR3 length equals 15 residues. From germline, CDR1 is SNHLY and CDR2 FYNNEI. CDR3 nucleotides: TGTGCCAGCAGCTCAAGACAGGGGCTCAACTATGGCTACACCTTC. Its protein is CASSSRQGLNYGYTF.